The present T cell receptor beta chain was sequenced within a study of CD8+ T cells in alopecia areata. Extraction and reverse transcription of RNA yielded cDNA as the sequencing template. Assay: immunoSEQ multiplex PCR; the TCRdb copy retains only in-frame clones and omits some. Of tens of thousands of clones listed, 45% to 50% are singletons. The source was CD8+ T cells sorted from blood, collected at week 0. This sequence originates from a human donor with alopecia areata.

The CDR3 reads CSVELPSGGSEAFF. CDR3 sequence (DNA): TGCAGCGTTGAGCTCCCATCAGGGGGGAGCGAAGCTTTCTTT. The chain has TRBV29-1 and TRBJ1-1, with TRBD1 matching over 7 bases. Germline CDR1 reads SQVTM; CDR2 reads ANQGSEA. The J segment lost 8 bases and the V segment lost 3 bases, leaving 12 bases of the junction unmatched. The CDR3 sequence is 14 residues long.